At least ten counts were recorded for the clone carrying this T cell receptor beta chain. TCRdb reanalysed the RT-PCR reads using MiXCR and keeps one entry per CDR3 protein. In the table there are over 450,000 distinct CDR3 sequences, 10% to 15% of which are singletons. V was pared by 1 base and J by 4 bases, with 8 bases between. The length of the CDR3 is 13 residues. Germline assignment: CDR1 SGHDT and CDR2 YYEEEE. This entry comes from a study of response to subunit inactivated influenza vaccine. This rearrangement joins TRBV5-6 to TRBJ1-1; D unresolved. The receptor was derived from a man between 45 and 60 years old who received an inactivated influenza vaccine. The sample here was PBMCs from blood, taken roughly 6 weeks after vaccination. The CDR3 protein is CASSLRWRTEAFF. The CDR3 nucleotides read TGTGCCAGCAGCTTGAGGTGGCGCACTGAAGCTTTCTTT.